This T cell receptor beta chain came from a study of T-cell memory formation after mild COVID-19. Study-level points and caveats: Second-wave clones peaking on day 37 lacked confirmed SARS-CoV-2 specificity. Clones that contracted clustered mainly in CM and EM if CD4+ and in EMRA if CD8+.

At least ten counts were recorded for this clonotype. The antigen is unknown. TCR alpha and TCR beta cDNA libraries with sample barcodes and UMIs came from 5'RACE using constant-segment primers. Using its own MiXCR run on the 5' RACE reads, TCRdb lists one record per CDR3 protein. The sample gives roughly 110,000 distinct CDR3 sequences, around 15% of which show up once; less than 40% is in the top ten. Germline values: CDR1 ENHRY, CDR2 SYGVKD. The CDR3 covers 13 residues. V lost 3 bases, J lost 8 bases, and 10 bases lay in between. This chain links TRBV10-3 with TRBJ2-2; D perhaps matches TRBD2 (6 bases). Sequencing input: PBMCs or a T cell subset sorted from them (not recorded which). This TCR came from a man between 18 and 29 years old who had mild COVID-19 (a few samples of this study predate the infection). Cell type and time point are not known. The DNA for the CDR3 is TGTGCCATCAGTGACCGCGGGGAAGGGGAGCTGTTTTTT. This gives the protein CAISDRGEGELFF.